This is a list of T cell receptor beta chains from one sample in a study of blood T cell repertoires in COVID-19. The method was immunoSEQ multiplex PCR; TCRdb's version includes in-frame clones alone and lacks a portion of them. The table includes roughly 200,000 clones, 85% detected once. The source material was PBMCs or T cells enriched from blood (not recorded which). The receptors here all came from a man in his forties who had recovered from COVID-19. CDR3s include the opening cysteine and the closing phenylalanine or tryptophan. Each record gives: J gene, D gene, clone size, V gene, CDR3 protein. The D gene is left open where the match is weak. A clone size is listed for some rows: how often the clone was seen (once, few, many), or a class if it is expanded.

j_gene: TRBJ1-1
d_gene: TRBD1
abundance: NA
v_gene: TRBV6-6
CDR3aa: CASSYNRGSMNTEAFF

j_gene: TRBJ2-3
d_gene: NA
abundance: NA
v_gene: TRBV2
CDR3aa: CASSDGLITDTQYF

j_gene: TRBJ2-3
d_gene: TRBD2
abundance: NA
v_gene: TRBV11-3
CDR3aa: CASSILAGATDTQYF

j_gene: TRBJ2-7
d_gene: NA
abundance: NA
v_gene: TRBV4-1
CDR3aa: CASSQGRNGYEQYF

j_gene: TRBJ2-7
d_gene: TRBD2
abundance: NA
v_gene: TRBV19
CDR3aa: CASTPSGGVYEQYF

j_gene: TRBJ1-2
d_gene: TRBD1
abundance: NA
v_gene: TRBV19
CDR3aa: CASSSRGGWDGYTF

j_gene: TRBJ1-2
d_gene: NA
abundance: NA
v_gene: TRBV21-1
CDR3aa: CASSKEGDRGTYGYTF

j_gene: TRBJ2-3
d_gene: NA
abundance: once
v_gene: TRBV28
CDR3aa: CASRVSLGAEPDTQYF

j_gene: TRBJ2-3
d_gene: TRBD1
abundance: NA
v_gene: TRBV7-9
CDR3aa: CASSYGQGVTDTQYF

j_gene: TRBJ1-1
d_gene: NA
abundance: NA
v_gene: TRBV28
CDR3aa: CASSLARRTEAFF

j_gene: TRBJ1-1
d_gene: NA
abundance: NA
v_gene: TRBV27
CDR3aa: CASSLYGVGGEAFF

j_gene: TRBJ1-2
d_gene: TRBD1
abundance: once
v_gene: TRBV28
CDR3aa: CASSPGQGHYGYTF

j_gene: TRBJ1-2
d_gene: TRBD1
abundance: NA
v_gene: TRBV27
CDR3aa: CASSLGQGYAYTF

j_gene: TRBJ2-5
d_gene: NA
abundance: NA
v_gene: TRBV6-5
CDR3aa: CASSRGPQETQYF

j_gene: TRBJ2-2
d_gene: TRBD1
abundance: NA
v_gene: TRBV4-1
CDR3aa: CASSQDPGQAAGELFF

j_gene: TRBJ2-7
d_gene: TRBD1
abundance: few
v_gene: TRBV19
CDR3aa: CASKQTGSSYEQYF

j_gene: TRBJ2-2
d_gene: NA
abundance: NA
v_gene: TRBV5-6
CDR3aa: CASSFASGELFF

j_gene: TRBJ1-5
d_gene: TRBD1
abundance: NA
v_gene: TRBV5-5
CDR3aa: CASSLQGAGQPQHF

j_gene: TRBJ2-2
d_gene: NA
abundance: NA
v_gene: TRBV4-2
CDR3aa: CASSQEGGAGELFF

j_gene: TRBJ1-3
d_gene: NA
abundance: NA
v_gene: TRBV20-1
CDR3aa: CSASKAGIHSGNTIYF

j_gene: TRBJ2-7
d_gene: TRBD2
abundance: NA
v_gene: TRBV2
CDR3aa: CASSEELAGAYEQYF

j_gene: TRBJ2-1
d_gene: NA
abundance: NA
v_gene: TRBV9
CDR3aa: CASSATRASYNEQFF

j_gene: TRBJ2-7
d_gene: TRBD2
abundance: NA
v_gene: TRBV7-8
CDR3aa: CASSDLGLAGYEQYF

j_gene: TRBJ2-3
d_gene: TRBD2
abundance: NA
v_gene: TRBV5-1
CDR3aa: CASRSAGGPRVTQYF

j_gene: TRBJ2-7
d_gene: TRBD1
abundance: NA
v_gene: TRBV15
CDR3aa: CATSMGQSYEQYF

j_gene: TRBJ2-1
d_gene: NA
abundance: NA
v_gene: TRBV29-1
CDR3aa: CSVEDLGGTSSYNEQFF

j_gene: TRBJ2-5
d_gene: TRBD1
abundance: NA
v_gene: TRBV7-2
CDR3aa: CASSLVGQGETQYF

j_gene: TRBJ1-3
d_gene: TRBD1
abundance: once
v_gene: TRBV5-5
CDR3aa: CASSSTGTFSGNTIYF

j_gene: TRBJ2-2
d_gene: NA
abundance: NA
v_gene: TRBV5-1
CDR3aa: CASSTPSAHANTGELFF

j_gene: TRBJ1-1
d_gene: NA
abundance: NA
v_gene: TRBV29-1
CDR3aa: CSVEEAGRGTEAFF

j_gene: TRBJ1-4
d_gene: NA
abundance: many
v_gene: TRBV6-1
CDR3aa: CASSEAVGGGGEKLFF

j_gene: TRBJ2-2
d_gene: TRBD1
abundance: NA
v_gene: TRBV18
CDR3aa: CASSLSGQGNTGELFF

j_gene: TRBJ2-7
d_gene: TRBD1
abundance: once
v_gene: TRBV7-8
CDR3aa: CASSLETGSSYEQYF

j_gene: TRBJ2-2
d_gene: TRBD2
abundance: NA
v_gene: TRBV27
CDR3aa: CASSIAGSNTGELFF

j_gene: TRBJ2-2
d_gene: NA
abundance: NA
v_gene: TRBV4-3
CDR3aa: CASSLRVSGELFF

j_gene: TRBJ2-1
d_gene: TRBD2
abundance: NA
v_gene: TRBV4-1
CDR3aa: CASSPSRTSSNNEQFF

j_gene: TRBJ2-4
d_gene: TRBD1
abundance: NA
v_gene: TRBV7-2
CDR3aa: CASSLSGQGRIQYF

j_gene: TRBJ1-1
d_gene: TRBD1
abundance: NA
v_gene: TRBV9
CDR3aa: CASSPGDRGTEAFF

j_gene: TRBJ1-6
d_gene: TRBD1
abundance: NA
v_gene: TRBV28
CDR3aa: CASRSGTANSPLHF

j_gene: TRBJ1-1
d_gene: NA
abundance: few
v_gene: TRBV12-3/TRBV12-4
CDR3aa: CASSFSPTEAFF

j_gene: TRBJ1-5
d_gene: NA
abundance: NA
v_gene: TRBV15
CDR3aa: CATSRDGNQPQHF

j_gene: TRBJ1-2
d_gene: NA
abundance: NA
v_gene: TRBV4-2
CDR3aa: CASSRNSKTFHGYTF

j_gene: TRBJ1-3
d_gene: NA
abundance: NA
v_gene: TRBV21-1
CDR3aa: CASSKGLKQVFSGNTIYF

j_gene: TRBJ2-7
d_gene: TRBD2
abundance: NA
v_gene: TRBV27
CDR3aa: CASSPYGEGYSYEQYF

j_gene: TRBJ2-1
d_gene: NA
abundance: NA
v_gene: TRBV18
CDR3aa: CASSPPAALEYEQFF

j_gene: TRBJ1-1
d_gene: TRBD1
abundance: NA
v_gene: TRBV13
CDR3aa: CASMPAGTVNTEAFF

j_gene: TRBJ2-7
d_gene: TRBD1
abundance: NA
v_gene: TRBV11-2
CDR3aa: CASSFGTAAYEQYF

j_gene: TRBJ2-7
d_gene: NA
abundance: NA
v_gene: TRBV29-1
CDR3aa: CSVEEVGRVDEQYF

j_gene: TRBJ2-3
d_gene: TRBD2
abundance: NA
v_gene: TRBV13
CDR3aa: CASSLSPSGRLTDTQYF

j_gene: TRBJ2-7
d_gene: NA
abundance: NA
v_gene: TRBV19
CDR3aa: CASSILGTTGPLQYF

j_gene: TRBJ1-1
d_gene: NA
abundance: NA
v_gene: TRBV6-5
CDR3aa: CASSYDWGGTEAFF

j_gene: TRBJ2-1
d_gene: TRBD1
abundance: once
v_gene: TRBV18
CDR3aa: CASSPRQGMDEQFF

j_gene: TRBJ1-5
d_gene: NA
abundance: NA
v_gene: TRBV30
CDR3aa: CAWNKVGGNQPQHF

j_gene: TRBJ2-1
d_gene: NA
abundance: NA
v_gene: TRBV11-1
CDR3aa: CASSVGTPYNEQFF

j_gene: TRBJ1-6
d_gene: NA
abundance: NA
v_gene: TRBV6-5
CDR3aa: CASSFGEGLGNSPLHF

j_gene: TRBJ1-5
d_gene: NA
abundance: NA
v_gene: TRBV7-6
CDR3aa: CASSLGRGGNQPQHF